This T cell receptor beta chain was observed in a study of CD8 T cells in ankylosing spondylitis. In this sample, this clonotype turned up many times. A single record per CDR3 protein comes from TCRdb applying MiXCR to the 5' RACE reads. The sample lists 85,000 to 100,000 distinct CDR3 sequences, roughly 8.3% seen once, with 9.9% in the top ten. V shed 5 bases and J shed 4 bases, with 11 bases lying between them. Germline V CDR1 and CDR2: DFQATT, SNEGSKA (reference sequence). The CDR3 covers 12 residues. Sequences were obtained from blood, either unsorted or a sorted T cell fraction (not recorded which). This receptor was obtained from a male donor with ankylosing spondylitis or in good health (not recorded which). The chain joins TRBV20-1 to TRBJ2-5; D is undetermined. This CDR3 reads CSAQSRGETQYF. In DNA, the CDR3 is TGCAGTGCTCAGAGCAGAGGAGAGACCCAGTACTTC.